These 13 T cell receptor beta chains were sequenced from one sample in a study of T cell repertoires in cytomegalovirus infection. No antigen has been assigned to these receptors. TCRdb called the reads again in MiXCR, with one record for every CDR3 protein. This table holds over 50,000 distinct CDR3 sequences, around 20% found once. The sequenced sample was CD8+ T cells from cultured PBMCs, obtained from culture after CMV antigen stimulation. These receptors were collected from a human donor in good health (CMV status not recorded). Some clones in this sample may be carry-over from other donors' samples.

This clonotype was observed at least ten times. The chain joins TRBV7-9 to TRBJ2-7, with D possibly TRBD2 on 5 matching bases. The CDR3 length is 13 residues. Germline assignment: CDR1 SEHNR and CDR2 FQNEAQ (reference sequence). V was pared by 0 bases and J by 8 bases, with 11 bases between. This CDR3 reads CASSLAGEWQQYF. The CDR3 region has the DNA TGTGCCAGCAGCTTAGCCGGGGAATGGCAGCAGTACTTC.

The chain employs TRBV15 and TRBJ1-5; D is undetermined. Germline V CDR1 and CDR2: LNHNV, YYDKDF (reference sequence). Deletions cut 5 bases from V and 5 bases from J, with 10 bases between. This CDR3 region has 13 residues. The CDR3 nucleotides read TGTGCCACCAGCCCGCCCGGAGATCAGCCCCAGCATTTT. It is translated as CATSPPGDQPQHF.

The chain joins TRBV7-8 to TRBJ2-7, with D uncertain. Germline values: CDR1 SGHVS, CDR2 FQNEAQ. The CDR3 totals 12 residues. V lost 5 bases to trimming and J lost 6 bases, with 11 bases between them. Here the CDR3 reads CASSPVAAEQYF. The CDR3 nucleotides read TGTGCCAGCAGCCCTGTAGCAGCCGAGCAGTACTTC.

In DNA form, the CDR3 reads TGTGCCAGCAGTGAAGAGGAGGGCGCATCGAATACGCAGTATTTT. Translated, it gives CASSEEEGASNTQYF. The J gene is TRBJ2-3, the V gene TRBV6-1, with D possibly being TRBD2 (6 bases). Germline CDR1 and CDR2: MNHNS and SASEGT. Trimming removed 1 base at V and 7 bases at J, with 15 bases between. The CDR3 loop spans 15 amino acids.

The sample holds a few counts of this clonotype. This chain uses TRBV6-5 with TRBJ2-3; D is uncertain. Trimming left V 9 bases short and J 1 base short, with 17 bases between. The CDR3 has 15 residues. The germline V gene encodes CDR1 MNHEY and CDR2 SVGAGI. The CDR3, as DNA: TGTGCCAGGTCCCTTCCCTCGGATTGCACAGATACGCAGTATTTT. Its protein product is CARSLPSDCTDTQYF.

This rearrangement joins TRBV7-6 to TRBJ2-4; 7 nucleotides align to TRBD2. J lost 7 bases, V lost 5 bases, and 2 bases had no gene match. The CDR3 is 12 amino acids. From germline, CDR1 is SGHVS and CDR2 FNYEAQ. The CDR3 is CASSAGENIQYF. As DNA, the CDR3 is TGTGCCAGCAGCGCGGGAGAGAACATTCAGTACTTC.

The chain combines TRBV3-1 with TRBJ1-3; weak D call: TRBD1 (5 bases). CDR3 length: 16 amino acids. CDR1 is LGHDT, CDR2 YNNKEL, per germline (reference sequence). Deletions cut 1 base from V and 4 bases from J, with 14 bases between. CDR3: CASSQVAGAPGNTIYF. For the CDR3, the DNA is TGTGCCAGCAGCCAAGTAGCCGGGGCTCCAGGAAACACCATATATTTT. The whole variable domain, filled in from reference TRBV3-1 and TRBJ1-3, reads DTAVSQTPKYLVTQMGNDKSIKCEQNLGHDTMYWYKQDSKKFLKIMFSYNNKELIINETVPNRFSPKSPDKAHLNLHINSLELGDSAVYFCASSQVAGAPGNTIYFGEGSWLTVV.

The rearrangement links TRBV29-1 to TRBJ2-7, with 8 bases matching TRBD1. The CDR3 is 11 amino acids. V shed 6 bases and J 3 bases; nucleotides not matched to a gene: 1. Germline V gives CDR1 SQVTM, CDR2 ANQGSEA. The CDR3 DNA is TGCAGCGTACAGGGGGACTACGAGCAGTACTTC. Protein product: CSVQGDYEQYF.

This clonotype was counted between two and nine times. The chain is built from TRBV11-3 and TRBJ1-1; 11 nucleotides match TRBD1. The germline V gene encodes CDR1 SGHNT and CDR2 YENEEA. CDR3 length: 14 residues. V was pared by 6 bases and J by 8 bases, with 8 bases of the junction left unmatched. This CDR3 is CASRPGQGAKEAFF. The DNA of the CDR3 is TGTGCCAGCAGGCCAGGACAGGGGGCTAAAGAAGCTTTCTTT. The full variable domain, rest sourced from reference TRBV11-3 and TRBJ1-1, is EAGVVQSPRYKIIEKKQPVAFWCNPISGHNTLYWYLQNLGQGPELLIRYENEEAVDDSQLPKDRFSAERLKGVDSTLKIQPAELGDSAVYLCASRPGQGAKEAFFGQGTRLTVV.

The chain couples TRBV7-2 to TRBJ2-1; D uncertain. Trimming took off 8 bases at V and 3 bases at J, with 20 bases between the two ends. CDR3 length equals 16 residues. Germline V gene sequence: CDR1 SGHTA, CDR2 FQGNSA. The CDR3, as DNA: TGTGCCAGCTACTTAGGCGGTTTAAAGGGCTACAATGAGCAGTTCTTC. Translation: CASYLGGLKGYNEQFF.

This clonotype was detected a few times. The DNA for the CDR3 is TGTGCCAGCAGTGAATATTTGGGTAAGGACACTGAAGCTTTCTTT. This sequence encodes CASSEYLGKDTEAFF. The chain combines TRBV2 with TRBJ1-1, with D uncertain. V was shortened by 2 bases and J by 3 bases, with 13 bases between the two germline ends. Germline V gives CDR1 SNHLY, CDR2 FYNNEI. This CDR3 has 15 residues. The whole variable domain, remainder taken from reference TRBV2 and TRBJ1-1, is EPEVTQTPSHQVTQMGQEVILRCVPISNHLYFYWYRQILGQKVEFLVSFYNNEISEKSEIFDDQFSVERPDGSNFTLKIRSTKLEDSAMYFCASSEYLGKDTEAFFGQGTRLTVV.

The CDR3 loop is CASSPRVAGGETQYF. CDR3 sequence (DNA): TGTGCCAGCAGCCCTCGAGTAGCAGGCGGAGAGACCCAGTACTTC. The rearrangement uses TRBV7-7 and TRBJ2-5, with no clear D. Trimming stripped 5 bases from V and 4 bases from J, with 17 bases between. This CDR3 has 15 amino acids. Germline V gene lookup returns CDR1 SSHAT and CDR2 FNYEAQ (reference sequence). Full variable domain (rest looked up from reference TRBV7-7 and TRBJ2-5): GAGVSQSPRYKVTKRGQDVTLRCDPISSHATLYWYQQALGQGPEFLTYFNYEAQPDKSGLPSDRFSAERPEGSISTLTIQRTEQRDSAMYRCASSPRVAGGETQYFGPGTRLLVL.

The J gene is TRBJ2-1, the V gene TRBV7-9, with 8 bases fitting TRBD2. The CDR3 is made up of 16 amino acids. The V and J ends lost 2 bases and 4 bases, in that order; junction bases with no gene match: 7. From germline, CDR1 is SEHNR and CDR2 FQNEAQ (reference sequence). CDR3 sequence: CASSLSELAGYNEQFF. CDR3 coding DNA: TGTGCCAGCAGCTTAAGTGAGCTAGCGGGTTACAATGAGCAGTTCTTC.